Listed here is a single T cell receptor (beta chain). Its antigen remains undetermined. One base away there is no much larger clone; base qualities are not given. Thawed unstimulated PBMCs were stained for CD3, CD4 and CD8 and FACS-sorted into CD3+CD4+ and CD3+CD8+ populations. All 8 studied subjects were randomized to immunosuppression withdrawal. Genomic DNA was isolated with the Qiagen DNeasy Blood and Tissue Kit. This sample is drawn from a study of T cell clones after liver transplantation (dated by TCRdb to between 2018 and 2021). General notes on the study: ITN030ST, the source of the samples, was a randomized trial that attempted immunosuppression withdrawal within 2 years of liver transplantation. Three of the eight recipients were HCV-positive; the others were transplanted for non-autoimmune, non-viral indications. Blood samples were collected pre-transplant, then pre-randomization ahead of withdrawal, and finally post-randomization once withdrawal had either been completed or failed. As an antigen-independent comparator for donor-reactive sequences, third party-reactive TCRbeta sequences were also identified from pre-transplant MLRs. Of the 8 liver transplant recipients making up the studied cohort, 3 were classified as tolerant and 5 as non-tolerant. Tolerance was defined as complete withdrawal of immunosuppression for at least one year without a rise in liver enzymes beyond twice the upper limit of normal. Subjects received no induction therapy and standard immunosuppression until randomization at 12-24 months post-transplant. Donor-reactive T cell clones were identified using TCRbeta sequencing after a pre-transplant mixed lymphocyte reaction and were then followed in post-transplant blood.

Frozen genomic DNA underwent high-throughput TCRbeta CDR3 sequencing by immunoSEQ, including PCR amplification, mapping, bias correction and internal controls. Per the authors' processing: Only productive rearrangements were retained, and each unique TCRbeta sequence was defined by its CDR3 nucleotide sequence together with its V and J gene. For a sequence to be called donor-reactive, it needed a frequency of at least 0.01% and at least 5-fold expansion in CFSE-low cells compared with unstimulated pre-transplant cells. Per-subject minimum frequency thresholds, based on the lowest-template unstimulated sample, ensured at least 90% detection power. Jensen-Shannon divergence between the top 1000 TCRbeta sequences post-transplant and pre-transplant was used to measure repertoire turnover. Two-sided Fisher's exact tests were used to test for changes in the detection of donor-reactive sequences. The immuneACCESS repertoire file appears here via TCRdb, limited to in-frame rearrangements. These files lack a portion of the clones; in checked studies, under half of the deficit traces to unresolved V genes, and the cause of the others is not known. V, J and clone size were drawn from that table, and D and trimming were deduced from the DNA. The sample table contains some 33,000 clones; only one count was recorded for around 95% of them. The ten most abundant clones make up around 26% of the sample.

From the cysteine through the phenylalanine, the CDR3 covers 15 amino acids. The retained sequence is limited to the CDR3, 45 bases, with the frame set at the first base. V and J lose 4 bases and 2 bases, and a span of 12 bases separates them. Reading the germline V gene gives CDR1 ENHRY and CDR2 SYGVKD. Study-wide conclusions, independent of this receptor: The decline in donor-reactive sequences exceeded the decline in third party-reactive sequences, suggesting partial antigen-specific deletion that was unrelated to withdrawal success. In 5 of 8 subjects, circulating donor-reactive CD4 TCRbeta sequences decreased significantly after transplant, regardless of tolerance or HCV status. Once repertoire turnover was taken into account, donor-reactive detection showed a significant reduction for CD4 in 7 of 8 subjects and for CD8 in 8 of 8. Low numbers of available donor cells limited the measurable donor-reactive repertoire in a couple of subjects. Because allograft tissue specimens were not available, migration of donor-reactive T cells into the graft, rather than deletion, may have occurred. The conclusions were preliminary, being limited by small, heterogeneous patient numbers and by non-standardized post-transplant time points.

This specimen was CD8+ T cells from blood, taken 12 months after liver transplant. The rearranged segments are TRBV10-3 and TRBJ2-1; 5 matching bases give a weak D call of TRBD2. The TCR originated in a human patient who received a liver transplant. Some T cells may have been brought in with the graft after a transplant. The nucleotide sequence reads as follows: TGTGCCATCAGTGTAGCGTCAAATCCCTACAATGAGCAGTTCTTC. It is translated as CAISVASNPYNEQFF.